This is a list of T cell receptor beta chains from one sample in a study of control samples from healthy donors and cancer patients. The data were produced by immunoSEQ multiplex PCR, yet TCRdb's version contains in-frame clones alone and is incomplete. Of about 150,000 clones listed, about 90% are singletons. Material for sequencing was blood. Receptor source: a woman under 40 in good health. Each CDR3 is given with its conserved first and last residue. The order of the fields is V gene, J gene, CDR3 protein.

>TRBV28|TRBJ1-3
CASSHRTAMASGNTIYF
>TRBV5-8|TRBJ2-2
CASSLQGRGTGELFF
>TRBV19|TRBJ2-4
CATRGDLAKNIQYF
>TRBV29-1|TRBJ2-2
CSVEARDRAGELFF
>TRBV19|TRBJ1-5
CASSPGQYNQPQHF
>TRBV5-1|TRBJ2-3
CASSLARQGMGTDTQYF
>TRBV7-9|TRBJ2-7
CASSLGRTSGRFYEQYF
>TRBV4-1|TRBJ1-6
CASSQGWDLHF
>TRBV11-3|TRBJ2-3
CASSLAGQDTQYF
>TRBV18|TRBJ1-4
CASSGGLGEKLFF
>TRBV28|TRBJ1-5
CASSTGFQPQHF
>TRBV6-5|TRBJ2-3
CASSYGTGSDTQYF
>TRBV2|TRBJ2-6
CASIGHASGANVLTF
>TRBV6-2/TRBV6-3|TRBJ1-1
CASSFRGNTEAFF
>TRBV7-9|TRBJ1-1
CASSYSGGAEAFF
>TRBV7-7|TRBJ2-1
CASSPFSGRYDNEQFF
>TRBV18|TRBJ1-4
CASSPQTGATNEKLFF
>TRBV20-1|TRBJ1-5
CSASKSDNQPQHF
>TRBV19|TRBJ1-5
CASSIVAGGHSNQPQHF
>TRBV6-5|TRBJ2-7
CATLGTATYEQYF
>TRBV5-4|TRBJ2-4
CASSSKSGPPGIQYF
>TRBV27|TRBJ2-7
CASSSVSQGIPYEQYF
>TRBV4-1|TRBJ2-7
CASSQVISGRARSYEQYF
>TRBV14|TRBJ2-3
CASSLRTGYSDTQYF
>TRBV27|TRBJ2-1
CASTREGQNEQFF
>TRBV11-2|TRBJ2-7
CASSDAAGASYEQYF
>TRBV6-5|TRBJ2-6
CASSPGVSGANVLTF
>TRBV28|TRBJ2-7
CASSLWDRGLYF
>TRBV4-1|TRBJ2-1
CASSLSSGLAVFDEQFF